Presented here are 32 T cell receptor beta chains from one specimen sequenced in a study of spatial heterogeneity in lung cancer. The time point denotes: sample taken at primary tumor resection. Their antigens are not known. TCRdb redid the calling of the 5' RACE reads with MiXCR, one entry per CDR3 protein. Here the sample spans approximately 9,500 distinct CDR3 sequences, 4.5% being singletons. Whole-study findings and limits: Tumors with more nonsynonymous mutations had more expanded intratumoral alpha and beta TCRs.

The sequencing used lung tumor tissue, collected at surgery. Every receptor here comes from a female donor with early-stage non-small cell lung cancer.

By frequency in the sample, this clonotype is medium-sized. The chain links TRBV11-2 to TRBJ2-1; D unclear. Germline CDR1 is SGHAT and CDR2 is FQNNGV. The V and J ends lost 5 bases and 7 bases respectively, with 3 bases between them. The CDR3 runs 10 residues. CDR3 in DNA: TGTGCCAGCAGCAGAAATGAGCAGTTCTTC. This encodes CASSRNEQFF.

This clonotype qualifies as medium-sized. The rearrangement links TRBV7-8 to TRBJ1-5; D possibly corresponds to TRBD1 (5 bases). This CDR3 spans 16 amino acids. V lost 0 bases and J 2 bases, leaving 11 bases between the germline ends. Germline CDR1 reads SGHVS; CDR2 reads FQNEAQ. For the CDR3, the DNA is TGTGCCAGCAGCTTAGCGCGCCTGGGGGGCAATCAGCCCCAGCATTTT. Encoded protein: CASSLARLGGNQPQHF.

This clonotype was counted at least ten times. V is TRBV25-1 and J is TRBJ2-7; D gene uncertain. Trimming removed 5 bases at V and 3 bases at J, with 8 bases between. CDR1 and CDR2 from the germline V gene are MGHDK and SYGVNS. The CDR3 runs to 12 residues. The CDR3 spells CASSSNNYEQYF. The CDR3 DNA follows: TGTGCCAGCAGTTCTAATAACTACGAGCAGTACTTC.

The chain couples TRBV12-3 or TRBV12-4 to TRBJ2-1; perhaps TRBD2 as D (6 bases). With 5 bases removed from V and 4 bases from J, the gap between germline ends came to 12 bases. There are 14 residues in the CDR3. CDR3 protein: CASSPLAEYNEQFF. CDR3 in DNA: TGTGCCAGCAGTCCCTTAGCGGAATACAATGAGCAGTTCTTC.

This clonotype rates as medium-sized. This sequence joins TRBV20-1 and TRBJ2-1; 8 positions agree with TRBD2. The CDR3 loop spans 13 amino acids. In germline, CDR1 is DFQATT, CDR2 SNEGSKA (reference sequence). J lost 0 bases, V lost 8 bases, and 3 bases had no gene match. CDR3 residues: CSRLAYSYNEQFF. As DNA, the CDR3 is TGCAGTCGACTAGCGTACTCCTACAATGAGCAGTTCTTC.

This clonotype was seen ten or more times. This chain uses TRBV27 with TRBJ2-6; D not resolved. Trimming left V 2 bases short and J 2 bases short, with 10 bases between. This CDR3 has 16 amino acids. From germline, CDR1 is MNHEY and CDR2 SMNVEV (reference sequence). CDR3: CASSLNWAAGANVLTF. As DNA, the CDR3 is TGTGCCAGCAGTTTAAATTGGGCTGCTGGGGCCAACGTCCTGACTTTC.

By share of the sample, this clonotype is medium-sized. V is TRBV11-2 and J is TRBJ1-2; weak D call: TRBD1 (6 bases). Germline V gene data show CDR1 as SGHAT and CDR2 as FQNNGV. The CDR3 runs to 16 residues. V gave up 5 bases and J gave up 4 bases, with 20 bases separating them. Here the CDR3 reads CASSQPTGMTSYGYTF. The DNA for the CDR3 is TGTGCCAGCAGCCAACCAACAGGGATGACGTCCTATGGCTACACCTTC.

This clonotype is medium-sized (0.01 to 0.1%) in the sample. This rearrangement joins TRBV19 to TRBJ2-3; the match to TRBD1 covers 7 bases. The germline V gene has CDR1 LNHDA and CDR2 SQIVND (reference sequence). V shed 7 bases and J 0 bases; nucleotides not matched to a gene: 7. This CDR3 spans 15 amino acids. The CDR3 reads CASTSDRASTDTQYF. The CDR3 DNA is TGTGCCAGTACCTCCGACAGGGCTAGCACAGATACGCAGTATTTT.

Ten or more counts support this clonotype. The chain has TRBV2 and TRBJ1-5, with 9 bases identical to TRBD1. Per the germline V gene, CDR1 is SNHLY and CDR2 is FYNNEI. The trim removed 7 bases at V and 4 bases at J, leaving 5 bases unmatched. The CDR3 loop spans 14 amino acids. This CDR3 reads CASTGQGKNQPQHF. DNA for the CDR3: TGTGCCAGCACGGGACAGGGCAAGAATCAGCCCCAGCATTTT.

This clonotype was found many times. The chain links TRBV11-2 to TRBJ1-2, with D hard to call. The CDR3 sequence is 15 residues long. Trimming took 2 bases from V and 0 from J, leaving 10 bases between them. Germline lookup yields CDR1 SGHAT and CDR2 FQNNGV. CDR3 residues: CASSLMMGTNYGYTF. In DNA, the CDR3 is TGTGCCAGCAGCTTAATGATGGGGACTAACTATGGCTACACCTTC.

This clonotype has a count of ten or more. The rearrangement joins TRBV5-1 to TRBJ2-3; 7 nucleotides match TRBD1. This CDR3 has 13 amino acids. The germline V gene encodes CDR1 SGHRS and CDR2 YFSETQ. Trimming took 3 bases from V and 6 from J; bases not matched to a gene: 4. The CDR3 here is CASSYPQGDTQYF. In DNA, the CDR3 is TGCGCCAGCAGCTACCCACAGGGGGATACGCAGTATTTT. The complete variable domain, with remaining parts taken from reference TRBV5-1 and TRBJ2-3, reads KAGVTQTPRYLIKTRGQQVTLSCSPISGHRSVSWYQQTPGQGLQFLFEYFSETQRNKGNFPGRFSGRQFSNSRSEMNVSTLELGDSALYLCASSYPQGDTQYFGPGTRLTVL.

This clonotype has a count of ten or more. The genes are TRBV18 and TRBJ2-1; 10 bases match TRBD1. The CDR3 totals 15 residues. Trimming removed 3 bases from V and 4 bases from J; junction bases left unmatched: 3. Looked up from germline, CDR1 is KGHSH and CDR2 is LQKENI. The CDR3 sequence is CASSPDRGMYNEQFF. The CDR3 DNA reads as TGTGCCAGCTCACCGGACAGGGGGATGTACAATGAGCAGTTCTTC.

This chain connects TRBV11-2 to TRBJ2-7, with 8 bases aligning to TRBD1. The CDR3 has 16 residues. Trimming took 1 base from V and 2 from J; bases not matched to a gene: 7. Germline assignment: CDR1 SGHAT and CDR2 FQNNGV. As DNA, the CDR3 is TGTGCCAGCAGCTTAGTTTTCGGACAGGGCGCCTACGAGCAGTACTTC. This translates into CASSLVFGQGAYEQYF.

This clonotype occurred many times. The V call is TRBV27, the J call TRBJ2-1; D is unclear. The germline V gene encodes CDR1 MNHEY and CDR2 SMNVEV (reference sequence). V gave up 3 bases and J gave up 5 bases, with 11 bases separating them. CDR3 size: 14 residues. Written as DNA, the CDR3 is TGTGCCAGCAGTTTCTGGTACCAGAACAATGAGCAGTTCTTC. This codes for CASSFWYQNNEQFF.

This clonotype rates as medium-sized (0.01 to 0.1%). The V and J genes are TRBV27 and TRBJ2-7, with no clear D. This CDR3 region has 14 residues. Germline V CDR1 and CDR2: MNHEY, SMNVEV (reference sequence). Trimming took off 0 bases at V and 2 bases at J, with 8 bases between the two ends. CDR3 nucleotide sequence: TGTGCCAGCAGTTTATCCCCAGATCCCTACGAGCAGTACTTC. Amino acids: CASSLSPDPYEQYF.

This clonotype was recorded many times. The rearrangement joins TRBV6-1 to TRBJ2-7; a weak D match, TRBD2 (5 bases). CDR3 length: 13 amino acids. Germline-derived CDR1 and CDR2 are MNHNS and SASEGT. Trimming removed 2 bases from V and 6 bases from J, with 11 bases in between. The CDR3 DNA is TGTGCCAGCAGTGAAACGGGAACCGGCGAGCAGTACTTC. Translating it yields CASSETGTGEQYF.

The sample holds many counts of this clonotype. This chain links TRBV7-9 with TRBJ2-7; D is possibly TRBD2 (5 bases). Germline CDR1 reads SEHNR; CDR2 reads FQNEAQ (reference sequence). The ends were cut back, 8 bases at V and 2 bases at J, with 10 bases in the middle. The CDR3 has 12 amino acids. CDR3 sequence: CASLDGTYEQYF. CDR3 sequence (DNA): TGTGCCAGCCTGGACGGGACCTACGAGCAGTACTTC.

The genes are TRBV20-1 and TRBJ1-1; maybe TRBD1 (5 bases). V dropped 0 bases and J dropped 0 bases, with 14 bases sitting between them. Germline lookup yields CDR1 DFQATT and CDR2 SNEGSKA (reference sequence). The CDR3 loop spans 16 amino acids. CDR3 nucleotide sequence: TGCAGTGCTAGAGAGGGGCAGCCGATGGTGAACACTGAAGCTTTCTTT. It yields the protein CSAREGQPMVNTEAFF.

This clonotype has a count of ten or more. The V call is TRBV20-1, the J call TRBJ2-3; 8 bases are shared with TRBD2. CDR3 size: 13 residues. Trimming removed 8 bases from V and 1 base from J; junction bases left unmatched: 5. Germline CDR1 is DFQATT and CDR2 is SNEGSKA (reference sequence). The CDR3 reads CSTLSGGTDTQYF. The CDR3 nucleotides are TGCAGTACCCTTAGCGGGGGCACAGATACGCAGTATTTT.

This clonotype was observed a few times. The rearrangement links TRBV18 to TRBJ2-1, with 12 nucleotides matching TRBD2. V lost 1 base, J lost 2 bases, and 3 bases stayed unmatched. CDR3 length: 17 residues. The V gene's germline CDR1 is KGHSH and CDR2 LQKENI. The CDR3 loop reads CASSPRTSGKTYNEQFF. CDR3 sequence (DNA): TGTGCCAGCTCACCACGGACTAGCGGGAAGACCTACAATGAGCAGTTCTTC.

This clonotype has ten or more counts. The gene calls are TRBV7-6 and TRBJ2-1, with 7 bases fitting TRBD1. The CDR3 covers 15 residues. V was clipped by 3 bases and J by 1 base; unmatched bases: 3. From germline, CDR1 is SGHVS and CDR2 FNYEAQ. CDR3 DNA: TGTGCCAGCAGCTTGGACAGGAATTCCTACAATGAGCAGTTCTTC. It translates to CASSLDRNSYNEQFF.

This clonotype is categorized as medium-sized. V is TRBV20-1 and J is TRBJ2-7; 11 positions agree with TRBD2. V shed 6 bases, J shed 2 bases, and the junction held 9 bases outside the gene matches. This CDR3 spans 15 amino acids. From germline, CDR1 is DFQATT and CDR2 SNEGSKA (reference sequence). This CDR3 is CSAPTTSGTAYEQYF. CDR3 DNA sequence: TGCAGTGCGCCCACGACTAGCGGGACGGCCTACGAGCAGTACTTC.

This clonotype was seen at least ten times. The V call is TRBV7-3, the J call TRBJ2-1, with D possibly TRBD2 on 7 matching bases. The germline gives CDR1 SGHTA, CDR2 FQGTGA. The CDR3 has 14 residues. Trimming shortened V by 8 bases and J by 5 bases, and 16 bases separated the two germline ends. Here the CDR3 DNA reads TGTGCCAGCGGCGCGGGGGCCTCTGACAATGAGCAGTTCTTC. Its translation is CASGAGASDNEQFF.

This clonotype was detected many times. This rearrangement joins TRBV6-2 or TRBV6-3 to TRBJ2-1; either TRBD1 or TRBD2 may fit D (5 bases each). V was pared by 2 bases and J by 7 bases, with 6 bases between. The germline CDR1 and CDR2 sequences are MNHEY and SVGEGT. The CDR3 runs to 12 residues. The CDR3 here is CASSYGGNEQFF. The DNA for the CDR3 is TGTGCCAGCAGTTACGGGGGAAATGAGCAGTTCTTC.

This clonotype was counted many times. V and J are TRBV5-1 and TRBJ2-1; D not resolved. The CDR3 contains 15 residues. V lost 0 bases and J lost 5, with 12 bases in between. Germline loops: CDR1 SGHRS, CDR2 YFSETQ. DNA for the CDR3: TGCGCCAGCAGCTTGGCCGAGGTCGCGGACAATGAGCAGTTCTTC. It is translated as CASSLAEVADNEQFF.

By frequency in the sample, this clonotype is medium-sized (0.01 to 0.1%). J is TRBJ2-3 and V is TRBV27, with 10 bases that match TRBD2. The CDR3 contains 14 residues. Trimming took 2 bases from V and 7 from J; bases not matched to a gene: 3. CDR1 and CDR2 (germline): MNHEY, SMNVEV (reference sequence). The CDR3 sequence: CASSLEAGGHTQYF. Here the CDR3 DNA reads TGTGCCAGCAGTTTAGAAGCGGGAGGGCATACGCAGTATTTT.

This clonotype has a count of ten or more. V usage is TRBV5-8 and J usage is TRBJ1-2; D gene uncertain. V lost 4 bases, J lost 4 bases, and 14 bases lay in between. The CDR3 is made up of 14 amino acids. Looked up from germline, CDR1 is SGHTS and CDR2 is YDEGEE. CDR3 loop: CASSRKENFYGYTF. In DNA, the CDR3 is TGTGCCAGCAGCCGTAAAGAGAACTTCTATGGCTACACCTTC.

This clonotype has at least ten counts. V is TRBV20-1 and J is TRBJ2-5; 7 nucleotides line up with TRBD2. Germline CDR1 DFQATT, CDR2 SNEGSKA (reference sequence). J was trimmed by 6 bases and V by 5 bases; bases with no gene match: 12. The length of the CDR3 is 14 residues. CDR3 residues: CSAPQAGMRKTQYF. CDR3 coding DNA: TGCAGTGCTCCACAAGCGGGAATGAGAAAGACCCAGTACTTC.

A few counts support this clonotype. The rearrangement links TRBV30 to TRBJ2-2, with 8 bases fitting TRBD1. The CDR3 has 14 amino acids. The germline V gene has CDR1 GTSNPN and CDR2 SVGIG (reference sequence). V shed 5 bases and J 5 bases; nucleotides not matched to a gene: 7. DNA for the CDR3: TGTGCCTGGGACCAGAACAGGGGGACCGGGGAGCTGTTTTTT. It is translated as CAWDQNRGTGELFF.

This clonotype was detected many times. The CDR3 reads CASSGEGVTYSNQPQHF. The CDR3 DNA is TGCGCCAGCAGTGGGGAGGGGGTCACCTATAGCAATCAGCCCCAGCATTTT. This chain joins TRBV10-1 and TRBJ1-5, with D tentatively TRBD1 (6 bases). The V end was cut by 4 bases, the J end by 0 bases, with 16 bases between. The CDR3 is 17 residues long. Germline V lookup: CDR1 WNHNN, CDR2 SYGVQD (reference sequence).

This clonotype was counted many times. The chain joins TRBV6-6 to TRBJ1-5; 9 bases are shared with TRBD1. Germline-derived CDR1 and CDR2 are MNHNY and SVGAGI (reference sequence). CDR3 length equals 15 residues. With 8 bases clipped from V and 5 bases from J, the junction kept 10 bases outside the gene matches. In DNA, the CDR3 is TGTGCCAGCGGAGTTACAGGGGGCGCGGATCAGCCCCAGCATTTT. It codes for CASGVTGGADQPQHF.

Ten or more counts support this clonotype. J is TRBJ1-5 and V is TRBV10-3; 7 bases map to TRBD1. Germline assignment: CDR1 ENHRY and CDR2 SYGVKD. CDR3 length: 17 amino acids. Unmatched junction bases numbered 11, after V lost 6 bases and J lost 0 bases. The CDR3 bases are TGTGCCATCAGCGGGACAGCCCCAGAAAATAGCAATCAGCCCCAGCATTTT. Amino acids: CAISGTAPENSNQPQHF.